This T cell receptor (beta chain) was obtained from a study of radiotherapy plus CTLA-4 blockade in lung cancer. Study overall: Objective responses were seen in around a sixth of patients, disease control in less than 40%.

V was clipped by 5 bases and J by 0 bases; unmatched bases: 4. From germline, CDR1 is SEHNR and CDR2 FQNEAQ (reference sequence). This CDR3 is built from 16 residues. Comment on this clone: What it binds is unknown. The same CDR3 can be traced to other DNA sequences in this sample.

Measured with immunoSEQ multiplex PCR; TCRdb has only the in-frame clones, and not every one. Among some 46,000 clones listed, around 86% were seen once. Findings of the study overall: Reportedly, early blood T cell clone dynamics best predicted response, with interferon-beta. Among blood TCR repertoires after radiotherapy plus ipilimumab, tumor-derived clones expanded.

Ipilimumab-mediated CTLA-4 blockade plus focal radiation was given to patients having chemo-refractory metastatic non-small-cell lung cancer. The input for sequencing was peripheral blood, taken from a patient treated with radiotherapy plus ipilimumab. The chain joins TRBV7-9 to TRBJ2-1, with TRBD2 identical over 10 bases. The clonotype comes from a human donor with non-small cell lung cancer who had stable disease on radiotherapy plus ipilimumab. In DNA form, the CDR3 reads TGTGCCAGCAGCGCGCGGACTAGCGGCTCCTACAATGAGCAGTTCTTC. It specifies CASSARTSGSYNEQFF.